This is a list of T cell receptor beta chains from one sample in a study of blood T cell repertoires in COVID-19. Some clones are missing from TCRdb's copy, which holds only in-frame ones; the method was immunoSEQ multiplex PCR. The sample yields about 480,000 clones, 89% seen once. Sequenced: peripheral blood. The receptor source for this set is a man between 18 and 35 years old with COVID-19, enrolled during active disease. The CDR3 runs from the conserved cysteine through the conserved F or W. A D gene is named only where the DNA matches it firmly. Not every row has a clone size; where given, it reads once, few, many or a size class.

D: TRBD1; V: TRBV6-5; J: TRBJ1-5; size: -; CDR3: CASKPGQGGQPQHF; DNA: TGTGCCAGCAAACCGGGGCAGGGGGGTCAGCCCCAGCATTTT
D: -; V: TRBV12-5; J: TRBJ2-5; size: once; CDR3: CANPIGAEETQYF; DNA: TGTGCTAACCCAATAGGGGCAGAAGAGACCCAGTACTTC
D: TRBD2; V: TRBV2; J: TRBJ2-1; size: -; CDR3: CASRGASGGRYEQFF; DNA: TGTGCCAGCAGAGGGGCTAGCGGAGGCAGGTATGAGCAGTTCTTC
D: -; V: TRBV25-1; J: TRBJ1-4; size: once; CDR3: CASSEGYVEKLFF; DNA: TGTGCCAGCAGTGAGGGCTATGTTGAAAAACTGTTTTTT
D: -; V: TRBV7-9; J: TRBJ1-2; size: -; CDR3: CASSSQGWSYGYTF; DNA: TGTGCCAGCAGCTCACAGGGCTGGAGCTATGGCTACACCTTC
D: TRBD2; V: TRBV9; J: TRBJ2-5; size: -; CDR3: CASSGGTSGVSTQYF; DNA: TGTGCCAGCAGCGGAGGGACTAGTGGGGTATCTACCCAGTACTTC
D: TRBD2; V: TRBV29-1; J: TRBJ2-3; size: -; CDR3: CSVVGGRTSGVYTQYF; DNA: TGCAGCGTTGTAGGGGGCCGGACTAGCGGGGTTTATACGCAGTATTTT
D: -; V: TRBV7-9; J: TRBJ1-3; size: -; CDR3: CASSLAYSGNTIYF; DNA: TGTGCCAGCAGCTTAGCGTACTCTGGAAACACCATATATTTT
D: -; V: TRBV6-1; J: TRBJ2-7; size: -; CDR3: CASILDRGAYEQYF; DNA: -
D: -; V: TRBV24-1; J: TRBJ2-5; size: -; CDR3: CATSDTSQETQYF; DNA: TGTGCCACCAGTGATACTAGCCAAGAGACCCAGTACTTC
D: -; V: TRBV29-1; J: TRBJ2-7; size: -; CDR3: CSVEMGTYEQYF; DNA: TGCAGCGTTGAGATGGGCACCTACGAGCAGTACTTC
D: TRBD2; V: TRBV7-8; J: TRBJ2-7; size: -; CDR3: CASSPGLAGYEQYF; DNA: TGTGCCAGCAGCCCGGGACTAGCGGGCTACGAGCAGTACTTC
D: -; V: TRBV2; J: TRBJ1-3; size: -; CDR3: CASRGVRSGNTIYF; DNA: TGTGCCAGCAGAGGGGTTCGCTCTGGAAACACCATATATTTT
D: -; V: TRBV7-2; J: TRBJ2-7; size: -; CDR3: CASSYLSPPRGYEQYF; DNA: TGTGCCAGCAGCTACCTCTCCCCCCCCCGGGGATACGAGCAGTACTTC
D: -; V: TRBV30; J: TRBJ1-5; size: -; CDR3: CAWSSADSNQPQHF; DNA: TGTGCCTGGAGTAGTGCGGATAGCAATCAGCCCCAGCATTTT
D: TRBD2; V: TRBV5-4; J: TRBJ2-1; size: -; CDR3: CASSLTSGGLDEQFF; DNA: TGTGCCAGCAGCTTGACTAGCGGGGGGCTCGATGAGCAGTTCTTC
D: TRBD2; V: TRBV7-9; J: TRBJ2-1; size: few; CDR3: CASSRSGSLNEQFF; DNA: TGTGCCAGCTCCCGCAGCGGGAGCCTGAATGAGCAGTTCTTC
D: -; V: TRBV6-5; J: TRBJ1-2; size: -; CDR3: CASSSGVNYGYTF; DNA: TGTGCCAGCAGTTCGGGAGTTAACTATGGCTACACCTTC
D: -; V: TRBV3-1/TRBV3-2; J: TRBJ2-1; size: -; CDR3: CASSSERAYYSNEQFF; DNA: TGTGCCAGCAGCAGTGAGAGGGCCTACTACAGCAATGAGCAGTTCTTC
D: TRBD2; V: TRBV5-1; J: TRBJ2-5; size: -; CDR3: CASGTSGGKTQYF; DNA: TGCGCCAGCGGGACTAGCGGGGGTAAGACCCAGTACTTC
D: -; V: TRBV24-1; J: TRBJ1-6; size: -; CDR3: CATSETANSPLHF; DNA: TGTGCCACCAGTGAAACAGCTAATTCACCCCTCCACTTT
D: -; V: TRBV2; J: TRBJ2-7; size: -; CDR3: CASRPTGLRRYF; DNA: TGTGCCAGCAGACCGACAGGTCTTCGAAGGTACTTC
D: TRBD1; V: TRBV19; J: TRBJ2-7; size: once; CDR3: CASSASGQVYEQYF; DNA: TGTGCCAGTAGTGCTTCGGGACAGGTGTACGAGCAGTACTTC
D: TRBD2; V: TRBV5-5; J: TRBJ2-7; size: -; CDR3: CASSGGLAGTYEQYF; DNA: TGTGCCAGCAGCGGCGGGCTAGCGGGGACCTACGAGCAGTACTTC
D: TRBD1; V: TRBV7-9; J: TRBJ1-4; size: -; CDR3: CASSAGTDNEKLFF; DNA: TGTGCCAGCAGCGCCGGGACAGATAATGAAAAACTGTTTTTT
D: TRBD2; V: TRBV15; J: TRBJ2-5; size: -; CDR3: CATSRGLAGLGETQYF; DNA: TGTGCCACCAGCAGAGGTCTAGCGGGCCTGGGGGAGACCCAGTACTTC
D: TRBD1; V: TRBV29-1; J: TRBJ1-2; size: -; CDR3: CSVEGQGAFGYTF; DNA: TGCAGCGTTGAGGGACAGGGGGCCTTTGGCTACACCTTC
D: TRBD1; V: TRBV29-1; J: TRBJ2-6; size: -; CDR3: CSVAQGNGANVLTF; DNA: TGCAGCGTGGCACAGGGGAATGGGGCCAACGTCCTGACTTTC
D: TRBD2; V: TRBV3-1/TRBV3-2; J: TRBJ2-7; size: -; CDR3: CASSLSSGLAGYEQYF; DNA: TGTGCCAGCAGCCTTTCTTCGGGACTAGCGGGATACGAGCAGTACTTC
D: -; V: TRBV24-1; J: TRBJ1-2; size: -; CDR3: CATSDTDYGYTF; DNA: TGTGCCACCAGTGATACAGACTATGGCTACACCTTC
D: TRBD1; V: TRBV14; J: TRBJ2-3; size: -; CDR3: CASSLDRGDTQYF; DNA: TGTGCCAGCAGCCTCGACAGGGGGGATACGCAGTATTTT
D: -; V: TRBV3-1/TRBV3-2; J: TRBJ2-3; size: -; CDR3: CASSPRRATDTQYF; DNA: TGTGCCAGCAGCCCCCGGCGGGCGACAGATACGCAGTATTTT
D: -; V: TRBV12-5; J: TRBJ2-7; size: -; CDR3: CASGLVLSAQADSYEQYF; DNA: TGTGCTAGTGGTTTGGTACTTTCCGCTCAAGCCGACTCCTACGAGCAGTACTTC
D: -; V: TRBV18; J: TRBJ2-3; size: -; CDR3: CASSPGGRGRSSDTQYF; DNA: TGTGCCAGCTCACCGGGGGGTCGCGGTCGCTCTTCAGATACGCAGTATTTT
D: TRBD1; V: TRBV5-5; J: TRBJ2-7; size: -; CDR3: CASSLQGGLYEQYF; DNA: TGTGCCAGCAGCTTGCAAGGGGGCTTGTACGAGCAGTACTTC
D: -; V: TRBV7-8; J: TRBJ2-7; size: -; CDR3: CASTNRHLTSEQYF; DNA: TGTGCCAGCACCAACAGACACCTGACGTCCGAGCAGTACTTC
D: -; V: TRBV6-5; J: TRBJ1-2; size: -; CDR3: CASSLAGGYYGYTF; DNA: TGTGCCAGCAGCCTGGCTGGGGGGTACTATGGCTACACCTTC
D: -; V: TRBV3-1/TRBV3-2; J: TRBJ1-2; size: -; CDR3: CASSQSTYYGYTF; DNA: TGTGCCAGCAGCCAGTCGACATACTATGGCTACACCTTC